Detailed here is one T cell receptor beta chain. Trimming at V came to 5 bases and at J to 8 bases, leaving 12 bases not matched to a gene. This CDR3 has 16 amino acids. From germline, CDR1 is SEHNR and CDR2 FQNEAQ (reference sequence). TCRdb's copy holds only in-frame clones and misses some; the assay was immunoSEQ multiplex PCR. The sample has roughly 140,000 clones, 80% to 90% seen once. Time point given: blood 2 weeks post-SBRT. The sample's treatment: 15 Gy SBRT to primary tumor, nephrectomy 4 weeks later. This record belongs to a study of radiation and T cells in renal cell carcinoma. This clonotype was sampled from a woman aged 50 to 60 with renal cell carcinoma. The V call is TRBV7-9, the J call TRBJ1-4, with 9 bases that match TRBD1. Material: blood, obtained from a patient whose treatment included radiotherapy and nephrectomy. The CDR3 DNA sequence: TGTGCCAGCAGCCGGGACAGGGAAATTAAAGGGGAAAAACTGTTTTTT. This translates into CASSRDREIKGEKLFF.